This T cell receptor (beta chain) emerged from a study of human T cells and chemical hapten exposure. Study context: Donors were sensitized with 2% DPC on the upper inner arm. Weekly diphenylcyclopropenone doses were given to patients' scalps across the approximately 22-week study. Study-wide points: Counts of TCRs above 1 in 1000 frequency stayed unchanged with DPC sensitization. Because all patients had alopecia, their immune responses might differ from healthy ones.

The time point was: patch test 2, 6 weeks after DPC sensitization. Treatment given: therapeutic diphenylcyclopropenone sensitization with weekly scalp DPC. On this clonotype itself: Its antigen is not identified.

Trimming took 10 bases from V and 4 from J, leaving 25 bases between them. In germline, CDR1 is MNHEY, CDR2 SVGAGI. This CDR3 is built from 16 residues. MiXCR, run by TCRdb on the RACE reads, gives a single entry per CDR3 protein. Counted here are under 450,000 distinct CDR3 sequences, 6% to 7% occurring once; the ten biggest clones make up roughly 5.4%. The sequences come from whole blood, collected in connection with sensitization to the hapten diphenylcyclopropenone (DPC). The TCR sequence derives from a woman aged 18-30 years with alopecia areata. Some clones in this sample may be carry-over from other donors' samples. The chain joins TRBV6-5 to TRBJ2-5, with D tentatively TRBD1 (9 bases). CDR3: CATGGAQGAGGETQYF. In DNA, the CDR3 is TGTGCCACCGGGGGGGCACAGGGGGCAGGAGGAGAGACCCAGTACTTC.